Here is one T cell receptor (beta chain) with its context. Its antigen is not known. The record originates from a study of T cell responses to AZD1222 COVID-19 vaccine. Profiled with immunoSEQ multiplex PCR; TCRdb holds only in-frame clones, not every one. The top ten hold 4.5% to 5.5% of the sample, which has some 150,000 clones, nearly 90% seen once. Study-level results: Only 6 or 7 individuals given AZD1222 were seropositive at baseline. The breadth and depth of Spike-specific TCRs increased once two AZD1222 doses had been given.

From germline, CDR1 is SGHVS and CDR2 FNYEAQ. V shed 1 base and J shed 5 bases, with 12 bases lying between them. CDR3 length equals 16 residues. The receptor was isolated from an adult who received the MenACWY meningococcal vaccine as a control. This sequence joins TRBV7-6 and TRBJ1-6, with a weak D call TRBD1 (5 bases). This material consisted of peripheral blood, taken 28 days after the second dose of the MenACWY control vaccine. CDR3 residues: CASSLGLGVNNSPLHF. The DNA of the CDR3 is TGTGCCAGCAGCTTAGGTTTAGGGGTCAATAATTCACCCCTCCACTTT.